This TCR beta chain stems from a study of cytomegalovirus exposure and HLA in healthy donors. Findings and caveats of the study: The classifier, whose performance was assessed in both the original and validation cohorts, reportedly diagnosed cytomegalovirus status with high specificity and sensitivity.

With V trimmed by 6 bases and J by 8 bases, 6 bases remained unmatched. This CDR3 comprises 12 residues. Germline values: CDR1 MNHNY, CDR2 SVGAGI (reference sequence). As regards this clone: Its matching antigen is unknown.

Use of 60 Vbeta and 13 Jbeta primers characterized the PCR. Sequencing used immunoSEQ multiplex PCR; TCRdb keeps in-frame clones, though not all of them. This table has nearly 110,000 clones, less than 85% appearing once. The genes are TRBV6-6 and TRBJ1-1; TRBD1 matches 7 bases. Sequences were obtained from PBMCs. This TCR was sampled from a man aged 18 to 29 in good health and CMV-seronegative. The CDR3 here is CASSQGVREAFF. The CDR3 coding sequence is TGTGCCAGCAGCCAGGGGGTCCGGGAAGCTTTCTTT.